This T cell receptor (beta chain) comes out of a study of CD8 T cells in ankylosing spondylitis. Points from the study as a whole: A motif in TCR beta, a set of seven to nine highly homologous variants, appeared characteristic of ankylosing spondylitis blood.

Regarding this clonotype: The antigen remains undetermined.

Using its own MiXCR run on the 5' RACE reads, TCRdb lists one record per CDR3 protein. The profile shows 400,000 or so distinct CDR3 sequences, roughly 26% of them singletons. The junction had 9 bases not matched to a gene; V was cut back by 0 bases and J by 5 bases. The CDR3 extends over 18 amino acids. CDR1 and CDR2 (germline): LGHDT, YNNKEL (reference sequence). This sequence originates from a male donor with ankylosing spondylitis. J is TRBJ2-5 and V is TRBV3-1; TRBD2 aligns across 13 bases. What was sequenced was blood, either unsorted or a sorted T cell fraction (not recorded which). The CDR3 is CASSQDRPGLAGVETQYF. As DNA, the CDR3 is TGTGCCAGCAGCCAAGACCGGCCCGGACTAGCGGGAGTGGAGACCCAGTACTTC.